Shown below are 21 T cell receptor beta chains from a single sample sequenced in a study of CD8 T cells in ankylosing spondylitis. MiXCR, run by TCRdb on the 5' RACE reads, gives a single entry per CDR3 protein. This table holds nearly 250,000 distinct CDR3 sequences, around 32% found once. Sequencing was performed on blood, either unsorted or a sorted T cell fraction (not recorded which). The source is a male donor with ankylosing spondylitis or in good health (not recorded which).

This clonotype occurred a few times. This chain links TRBV20-1 with TRBJ1-2; D might be TRBD1 (6 bases). The CDR3 is made up of 12 amino acids. Trimming left V 0 bases short and J 8 bases short, with 10 bases between. Germline loops: CDR1 DFQATT, CDR2 SNEGSKA (reference sequence). The CDR3 reads CSAREGGLGYTF. CDR3 bases: TGCAGTGCTAGAGAAGGGGGGCTCGGCTACACCTTC.

The chain couples TRBV6-6 to TRBJ1-2, with 7 bases matching TRBD1. Trimming removed 2 bases from V and 4 bases from J; junction bases left unmatched: 1. Germline values: CDR1 MNHNY, CDR2 SVGAGI (reference sequence). This CDR3 contains 13 residues. The CDR3 nucleotides read TGTGCCAGCAGTTACCCAGGGGGCTATGGCTACACCTTC. Protein product: CASSYPGGYGYTF.

The rearrangement links TRBV4-1 to TRBJ1-4; TRBD1 matches 7 bases. In germline, CDR1 is MGHRA, CDR2 YSYEKL. The CDR3 extends over 12 amino acids. Trimming removed 8 bases from V and 6 bases from J; junction bases left unmatched: 3. The CDR3 reads CASQGVDEKLFF. Written as DNA, the CDR3 is TGCGCCAGCCAGGGGGTGGATGAAAAACTGTTTTTT.

The chain couples TRBV9 to TRBJ1-5; D uncertain. V was pared by 4 bases and J by 0 bases, with 8 bases between. Germline V gene sequence: CDR1 SGDLS, CDR2 YYNGEE. CDR3 length equals 14 residues. CDR3 nucleotides: TGTGCCAGCAGCCCTGGGAGTAGCAATCAGCCCCAGCATTTT. Encoded protein: CASSPGSSNQPQHF.

The table lists this clonotype with a few counts. Written as DNA, the CDR3 is TGTGCCAGCAGCTTCCCGGGCAGGTGGGAGACCCAGTACTTC. This gives the protein CASSFPGRWETQYF. The V gene is TRBV5-6, the J gene TRBJ2-5; D gene uncertain. The CDR3 contains 14 residues. V was clipped by 2 bases and J by 5 bases, with 13 bases between them. CDR1 and CDR2 from the germline V gene are SGHDT and YYEEEE.

Only a few counts were recorded for this clonotype. V is TRBV10-3 and J is TRBJ2-7, with D unclear. The germline V gene encodes CDR1 ENHRY and CDR2 SYGVKD. The CDR3 loop spans 13 amino acids. Between the trimmed V and J ends, which lost 6 bases and 3 bases, there was a span of 12 bases. The CDR3 here is CAISADMNYEQYF. In nucleotides, the CDR3 is TGTGCCATCAGCGCAGACATGAACTACGAGCAGTACTTC.

V and J are TRBV7-6 and TRBJ2-3; D is possibly TRBD2 (6 bases). V was shortened by 4 bases and J by 3 bases, with 8 bases between the two germline ends. This CDR3 is 13 amino acids long. Germline V CDR1 and CDR2: SGHVS, FNYEAQ. CDR3 sequence (DNA): TGTGCCAGCAGCTCCCGGGAGACAGATACGCAGTATTTT. Amino acid sequence: CASSSRETDTQYF.

This rearrangement joins TRBV9 to TRBJ1-2; no firm D call. Per germline, CDR1 SGDLS and CDR2 YYNGEE. Trimming cost V 0 bases and J 0 bases, with 15 bases left between them. The length of the CDR3 is 17 residues. The CDR3 DNA is TGTGCCAGCAGCGTAGGGATCGAGGCTGATGCTAACTATGGCTACACCTTC. As protein: CASSVGIEADANYGYTF.

The CDR3 here is CASSLRGGNTIYF. CDR3 nucleotide sequence: TGTGCCAGCAGCCTCCGAGGGGGAAACACCATATATTTT. This chain joins TRBV12-3 or TRBV12-4 and TRBJ1-3, with no clear D. V gave up 6 bases and J gave up 4 bases, with 10 bases separating them. The CDR3 spans 13 residues.

V is TRBV9 and J is TRBJ2-5, with 9 bases that match TRBD2. This CDR3 is built from 18 residues. J lost 7 bases, V lost 3 bases, and 19 bases had no gene match. CDR1 SGDLS and CDR2 YYNGEE come from the germline V gene. CDR3: CASSGPYAGGLPRVTQYF. The DNA for the CDR3 is TGTGCCAGCAGCGGACCATATGCGGGGGGGCTTCCCAGAGTGACCCAGTACTTC.

This clonotype was recorded at least ten times. The chain is built from TRBV20-1 and TRBJ2-5; no clear D gene. Between the trimmed V and J ends, which lost 0 bases and 2 bases, there was a span of 16 bases. This CDR3 contains 16 residues. CDR1 DFQATT and CDR2 SNEGSKA come from the germline V gene (reference sequence). DNA for the CDR3: TGCAGTGCTAGAGATCCCCTCGCCCCGGATCAAGAGACCCAGTACTTC. It encodes CSARDPLAPDQETQYF.

V is TRBV24-1 and J is TRBJ1-5; D remains unclear. With 4 bases removed from V and 7 bases from J, the gap between germline ends came to 19 bases. Germline V gene data show CDR1 as KGHDR and CDR2 as SFDVKD. This CDR3 has 16 residues. This CDR3 reads CATSDPADTSGQPQHF. As DNA, the CDR3 is TGTGCCACCAGTGACCCTGCTGACACGTCAGGCCAGCCCCAGCATTTT.

The J gene is TRBJ2-1, the V gene TRBV7-6; 7 bases match TRBD1. CDR3 length: 17 residues. Germline CDR1 and CDR2: SGHVS and FNYEAQ. V dropped 2 bases and J dropped 6; count of bases not matched to a gene: 13. CDR3 amino acids: CASSLSRIRGFINEQFF. Written as DNA, the CDR3 is TGTGCCAGCAGCTTAAGCCGGATCAGGGGGTTTATCAATGAGCAGTTCTTC.

This chain connects TRBV6-1 to TRBJ2-1, with 8 bases matching TRBD2. J gave up 7 bases and V 6 bases, and 8 bases lay outside the gene matches. The V gene's germline CDR1 is MNHNS and CDR2 SASEGT. The CDR3 extends over 14 amino acids. CDR3 coding DNA: TGTGCCAGCAGGCGGGGGGTCACGTTGAATGAGCAGTTCTTC. Amino acid sequence: CASRRGVTLNEQFF.

The rearrangement links TRBV12-3 or TRBV12-4 to TRBJ2-5; 7 bases are a match to TRBD1. Germline trimming cut 5 bases from V and 2 bases from J; bases unmatched to any gene: 8. The CDR3 is made up of 15 amino acids. The DNA for the CDR3 is TGTGCCAGCAGTGACGGACAGGACCTACAAGAGACCCAGTACTTC. Protein: CASSDGQDLQETQYF.

The CDR3, as DNA: TGCAGTGCTGGGAGGGCGGGAAACACAGATACGCAGTATTTT. Translated: CSAGRAGNTDTQYF. The rearrangement links TRBV20-1 to TRBJ2-3; 7 bases line up with TRBD2. V lost 5 bases and J lost 2; bases outside the gene matches: 7. Germline assignment: CDR1 DFQATT and CDR2 SNEGSKA (reference sequence). There are 14 residues in the CDR3.

The chain couples TRBV20-1 to TRBJ2-7, with D maybe TRBD1 (6 bases). The CDR3 is 14 amino acids. The germline V and J ends were trimmed by 5 bases and 3 bases, with 17 bases remaining between them. Germline V gene data show CDR1 as DFQATT and CDR2 as SNEGSKA (reference sequence). CDR3 DNA: TGCAGTGCTTACAGGGTCCGCCAGGACTACGAGCAGTACTTC. Translated, it gives CSAYRVRQDYEQYF.

The table lists this clonotype with a few counts. The CDR3 DNA sequence: TGCAGTGCTAGAGATCTGGGACAGGGGACCTACGAGCAGTACTTC. This sequence encodes CSARDLGQGTYEQYF. V gene TRBV20-1 combines with J gene TRBJ2-7, with TRBD1 matching 10 bases. The germline gives CDR1 DFQATT, CDR2 SNEGSKA (reference sequence). CDR3 length: 15 residues. V dropped 0 bases and J dropped 2; count of bases not matched to a gene: 4.

The V gene is TRBV27, the J gene TRBJ2-7; 9 nucleotides match TRBD1. Germline V lookup: CDR1 MNHEY, CDR2 SMNVEV (reference sequence). This CDR3 is built from 16 residues. The junction had 8 bases not matched to a gene; V was cut back by 0 bases and J by 5 bases. This chain's CDR3 is CASSLSGTGLSHEQYF. The CDR3 DNA reads as TGTGCCAGCAGTTTATCGGGGACAGGGTTGTCCCACGAGCAGTACTTC.

V usage is TRBV12-3 or TRBV12-4 and J usage is TRBJ1-5, with D possibly TRBD1 on 6 matching bases. The V and J ends lost 6 bases and 7 bases respectively, with 13 bases between them. The CDR3 contains 13 residues. Here the CDR3 DNA reads TGTGCCAGCAGCATCGACAGGTACCAGCCCCAGCATTTT. Translation gives CASSIDRYQPQHF.

The genes are TRBV2 and TRBJ2-2; the match to TRBD1 covers 9 bases. The CDR3 loop spans 15 amino acids. V lost 6 bases, J lost 7 bases, and 9 bases stayed unmatched. Per germline, CDR1 SNHLY and CDR2 FYNNEI. CDR3 bases: TGTGCCAGCAGGGGACAGGGACGAGAAAACGGGGAGCTGTTTTTT. Protein: CASRGQGRENGELFF.